The present T cell receptor beta chain was sequenced within a study of glioma-infiltrating T cells. V lost 1 base, J lost 5 bases, and 3 bases stayed unmatched. CDR1 and CDR2 from the germline V gene are SGHDN and FVKESK. This CDR3 is 14 amino acids long. Amplification of TCR alpha and beta CDR3 regions from RNA used iRepertoire nested multiplex PCR. TCRdb re-called the multiplex PCR reads through MiXCR, storing one row per CDR3 protein. The sample has 100,000 to 150,000 distinct CDR3 sequences, 24% seen once. V usage is TRBV14 and J usage is TRBJ2-3; 7 bases fit TRBD2. The sequencing input was glioma tissue, nonneoplastic brain tissue, or PBMCs (not recorded which). This sequence was found in a human donor with low-grade glioma or glioblastoma, undergoing nonglioma brain surgery, or in good health (not recorded which). The CDR3 nucleotides are TGTGCCAGCAGCCAAGGACTAGCAGGAGATACGCAGTATTTT. Amino acids: CASSQGLAGDTQYF.